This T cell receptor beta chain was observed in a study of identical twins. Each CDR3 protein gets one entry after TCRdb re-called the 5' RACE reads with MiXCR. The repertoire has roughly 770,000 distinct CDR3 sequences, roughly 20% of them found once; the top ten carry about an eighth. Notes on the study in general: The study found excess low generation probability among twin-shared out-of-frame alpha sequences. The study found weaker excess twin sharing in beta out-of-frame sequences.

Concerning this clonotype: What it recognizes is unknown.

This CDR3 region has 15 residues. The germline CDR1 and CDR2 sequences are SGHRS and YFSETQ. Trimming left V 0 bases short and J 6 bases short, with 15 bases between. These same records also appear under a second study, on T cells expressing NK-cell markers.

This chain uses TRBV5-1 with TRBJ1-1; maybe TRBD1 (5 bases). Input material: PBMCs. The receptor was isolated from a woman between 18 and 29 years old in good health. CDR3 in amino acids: CASSLVRRDEAEAFF. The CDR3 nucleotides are TGCGCCAGCAGCTTGGTTCGCAGGGATGAAGCTGAAGCTTTCTTT.